The 20 T cell receptor beta chains given below trace back to one sample, sequenced in a study of T cell responses to AZD1222 COVID-19 vaccine. Assay used: immunoSEQ multiplex PCR; TCRdb lists only in-frame clones, some missing. The sample has some 150,000 clones; roughly 90% are singletons. The sequencing here drew on peripheral blood, taken on day 0 of AZD1222 vaccination. The receptor set was obtained from an adult in good health.

The chain combines TRBV3-1 (or the pseudogene TRBV3-2) with TRBJ2-3, with 8 bases that match TRBD2. Germline V gives CDR1 LGHDT, CDR2 YNNKEL (reference sequence). The CDR3 loop spans 15 amino acids. J was trimmed by 2 bases and V by 1 base; bases with no gene match: 2. CDR3 nucleotide sequence: TGTGCCAGCAGCCAAGGAGCGGGGGACACAGATACGCAGTATTTT. Translating it yields CASSQGAGDTDTQYF.

The V gene is TRBV19, the J gene TRBJ1-1; TRBD1 aligns across 8 bases. CDR1 and CDR2 (germline): LNHDA, SQIVND (reference sequence). V was pared by 6 bases and J by 3 bases, with 6 bases of the junction left unmatched. CDR3 length: 14 amino acids. DNA for the CDR3: TGTGCCAGTAGCAGGGGGCTTAAGTACACTGAAGCTTTCTTT. The encoded protein is CASSRGLKYTEAFF.

V usage is TRBV5-5 and J usage is TRBJ1-6, with 8 bases that match TRBD1. This CDR3 has 16 residues. Germline assignment: CDR1 SGHKS and CDR2 YYEKEE (reference sequence). V lost 5 bases to trimming and J lost 7 bases; unmatched junction nucleotides: 11. CDR3 nucleotides: TGTGCCAGCAGTGTAATACAGGGGGGAGGAAATTCACCCCTCCACTTT. It specifies CASSVIQGGGNSPLHF.

The J gene is TRBJ1-5, the V gene TRBV18; TRBD1 is a possible D gene (5 bases). This CDR3 region has 13 residues. V lost 5 bases to trimming and J lost 4 bases, with 9 bases between them. Germline V gene sequence: CDR1 KGHSH, CDR2 LQKENI. The chain's CDR3 is CASSRGQNQPQHF. The CDR3 bases are TGTGCCAGCTCAAGGGGCCAAAATCAGCCCCAGCATTTT.

The chain combines TRBV19 with TRBJ1-2; 9 positions agree with TRBD1. V shed 5 bases, J shed 0 bases, and the junction held 7 bases outside the gene matches. The germline V gene encodes CDR1 LNHDA and CDR2 SQIVND (reference sequence). The CDR3 sequence is 16 residues long. This CDR3 is CASSFGGQGTNYGYTF. DNA for the CDR3: TGTGCCAGTAGTTTTGGGGGACAGGGCACTAACTATGGCTACACCTTC.

J is TRBJ2-7 and V is TRBV30; 11 bases match TRBD1. Trimming at V came to 4 bases and at J to 9 bases, leaving 20 bases not matched to a gene. This CDR3 has 17 residues. CDR1 is GTSNPN and CDR2 is SVGIG in the germline V gene (reference sequence). CDR3 coding DNA: TGTGCCTGGAATAATGTTACTTTCGGACAGGGGGCGTTTTGGCAGTACTTC. It translates to CAWNNVTFGQGAFWQYF. The entire variable domain, with the rest obtained from reference TRBV30 and TRBJ2-7, is as follows: SQTIHQWPATLVQPVGSPLSLECTVEGTSNPNLYWYRQAAGRGLQLLFYSVGIGQISSEVPQNLSASRPQDRQFILSSKKLLLSDSGFYLCAWNNVTFGQGAFWQYFGPGTRLTVT.

This chain connects TRBV9 to TRBJ2-2; the D gene is possibly TRBD1 (7 bases). CDR3 length equals 16 residues. V lost 0 bases, J lost 6 bases, and 15 bases lay in between. Germline CDR1 reads SGDLS; CDR2 reads YYNGEE. CDR3 bases: TGTGCCAGCAGCGTAGTTCCAGGGGGGAGTCCCGGGGAGCTGTTTTTT. As protein: CASSVVPGGSPGELFF.

The genes are TRBV30 and TRBJ1-2; unclear D gene. The CDR3 covers 14 residues. Trimming pared 0 bases from V and 6 bases from J, leaving 14 bases between. Germline V gene sequence: CDR1 GTSNPN, CDR2 SVGIG (reference sequence). CDR3 bases: TGTGCCTGGAGTGTTTCCCGACAATCACATGGCTACACCTTC. Residues: CAWSVSRQSHGYTF.

This chain joins TRBV21-1 and TRBJ2-6; the table's TRBD1 call for D was not verified on the DNA. TRBV21-1 is deemed a pseudogene. This CDR3 contains 18 residues. CDR3 bases: TGTGCCAGCAGCAATCGGCCCACAGGCAACTCTGGGGCCAACGTCCTGACTTTC. It translates to CASSNRPTGNSGANVLTF.

In this sample, this clone turned up once. The chain employs TRBV13 and TRBJ1-3, with D uncertain. The length of the CDR3 is 12 residues. The V end lost 3 bases, the J end lost 4 bases, and 4 bases lay between the germline ends. CDR1 and CDR2 (germline): PRHDT, FYEKMQ (reference sequence). The CDR3 nucleotides read TGTGCCAGCAGCTTCCAAGGAAACACCATATATTTT. Residues: CASSFQGNTIYF.

V and J are TRBV4-1 and TRBJ2-1; 7 bases agree with TRBD2. The junction had 8 bases not matched to a gene; V was cut back by 0 bases and J by 0 bases. There are 18 residues in the CDR3. The V gene's germline CDR1 is MGHRA and CDR2 YSYEKL. The CDR3, as DNA: TGCGCCAGCAGCCAAGATGGGATGGGCGGGAGCTCCTACAATGAGCAGTTCTTC. Its protein product is CASSQDGMGGSSYNEQFF.

The CDR3 loop reads CSVAGGPEAFF. The DNA of the CDR3 is TGCAGCGTTGCCGGGGGCCCTGAAGCTTTCTTT. V and J are TRBV29-1 and TRBJ1-1; TRBD1 is a possible D gene (6 bases). The CDR3 totals 11 residues. The V and J ends lost 4 bases and 6 bases respectively, with 9 bases between them. CDR1 and CDR2 (germline): SQVTM, ANQGSEA. Full variable domain (rest looked up from reference TRBV29-1 and TRBJ1-1): SAVISQKPSRDICQRGTSLTIQCQVDSQVTMMFWYRQQPGQSLTLIATANQGSEATYESGFVIDKFPISRPNLTFSTLTVSNMSPEDSSIYLCSVAGGPEAFFGQGTRLTVV.

The chain recombines TRBV19 with TRBJ1-1; D remains unclear. CDR3 length: 13 residues. CDR1 is LNHDA and CDR2 is SQIVND in the germline V gene (reference sequence). Trimming shortened V by 9 bases and J by 4 bases, and 15 bases separated the two germline ends. DNA for the CDR3: TGTGCCAGCCACGTGACACTTGGCACTGAAGCTTTCTTT. It yields the protein CASHVTLGTEAFF.

This chain connects TRBV5-1 to TRBJ2-7, with 9 bases lining up with TRBD1. Germline V gene data show CDR1 as SGHRS and CDR2 as YFSETQ. This CDR3 spans 17 amino acids. V lost 1 base and J lost 2; bases outside the gene matches: 10. Here the CDR3 reads CASSLNSGTGLTYEQYF. Here the CDR3 DNA reads TGCGCCAGCAGCTTGAATTCCGGGACAGGGCTTACCTACGAGCAGTACTTC.

J is TRBJ1-6 and V is TRBV19; 8 bases line up with TRBD1. Trimming cost V 10 bases and J 10 bases; bases outside gene matches: 9. The germline V gene has CDR1 LNHDA and CDR2 SQIVND (reference sequence). This CDR3 comprises 13 residues. This CDR3 is CATMDREGSPLHF. DNA for the CDR3: TGTGCCACAATGGACAGGGAGGGCTCACCCCTCCACTTT.

V and J are TRBV6-4 and TRBJ2-3; 9 bases fit TRBD1. The CDR3 loop spans 15 amino acids. V was clipped by 3 bases and J by 4 bases; unmatched bases: 5. Germline V gene data show CDR1 as MRHNA and CDR2 as SNTAGT. The CDR3 region is CASSEGQGGPDTQYF. The CDR3, as DNA: TGTGCCAGCAGTGAGGGACAGGGAGGCCCAGATACGCAGTATTTT.

This clone was seen just once. Relative to the germline gene, one junction end is altered; a read error may explain this. V and J are TRBV12-3 or TRBV12-4 and TRBJ2-7, with 11 bases that match TRBD1. The CDR3 has 13 amino acids. The CDR3 DNA is TGTGCCAGCAGTTTATCGGGACAGGGGGGGGTAGACTTC. It encodes CASSLSGQGGVDF.

The chain couples TRBV4-2 to TRBJ1-4; 7 bases are a match to TRBD1. CDR3 length equals 15 residues. Germline V gene lookup returns CDR1 LGHNA and CDR2 YNFKEQ. Trimming cost V 4 bases and J 3 bases; bases outside gene matches: 5. The CDR3 coding sequence is TGTGCCAGCAGCCCCTCCGGGACAGCTAATGAAAAACTGTTTTTT. This codes for CASSPSGTANEKLFF.

J is TRBJ2-7 and V is TRBV7-2, with a tentative D call TRBD2 (5 bases). The germline CDR1 and CDR2 sequences are SGHTA and FQGNSA. V was pared by 1 base and J by 3 bases, with 13 bases between. The CDR3 is 15 residues long. The CDR3 region is CASSLGWGEVYEQYF. The CDR3 bases are TGTGCCAGCAGCTTAGGTTGGGGAGAAGTCTACGAGCAGTACTTC.

There are a few counts of this clone. The chain carries TRBV11-2 and TRBJ2-1; D may be TRBD1 (6 bases). The CDR3 is 16 amino acids. V shed 2 bases and J shed 2 bases, with 13 bases lying between them. The germline V gene has CDR1 SGHAT and CDR2 FQNNGV. CDR3 DNA: TGTGCCAGCAGCTTAAGTGTAGGACAGCCCTACAATGAGCAGTTCTTC. Translation gives CASSLSVGQPYNEQFF.